Listed below are T cell receptor beta chains from one sample, sequenced in a study of T-cell memory formation after mild COVID-19. TCRdb passed the 5' RACE reads through MiXCR, listing each CDR3 protein once. The sample holds 35,000 to 50,000 distinct CDR3 sequences, about a tenth seen once. Sequenced: PBMCs or a T cell subset sorted from them (not recorded which). Source of these receptors: an adult woman who had mild COVID-19 (a few samples of this study predate the infection). Cell type and time point are not known. Both conserved end residues are part of each CDR3. D genes are given only for firm matches. Rows give clone size only sometimes, using once, few, many, or a class for an expanded clone.

v_gene: TRBV2; abundance: .; j_gene: TRBJ1-1; d_gene: .; CDR3aa: CAGRAIDTEAFF; CDR3nt: TGTGCCGGGAGAGCGATTGACACTGAAGCTTTCTTT
v_gene: TRBV6-5; abundance: few; j_gene: TRBJ1-2; d_gene: TRBD1; CDR3aa: CASSRTGGDYGYTF; CDR3nt: TGTGCCAGCAGTCGTACAGGGGGCGACTATGGCTACACCTTC
v_gene: TRBV20-1; abundance: few; j_gene: TRBJ2-2; d_gene: TRBD2; CDR3aa: CSARDLGLAGGPGELFF; CDR3nt: TGCAGTGCTAGAGATCTTGGGTTAGCGGGAGGTCCCGGGGAGCTGTTTTTT
v_gene: TRBV6-5; abundance: many; j_gene: TRBJ1-2; d_gene: TRBD1; CDR3aa: CASSTARQGNYGYTF; CDR3nt: TGTGCCAGCAGCACGGCCCGACAGGGCAACTATGGCTACACCTTC
v_gene: TRBV12-3/TRBV12-4; abundance: many; j_gene: TRBJ1-1; d_gene: .; CDR3aa: CASSFLGQQNTEAFF; CDR3nt: TGTGCCAGCAGTTTCTTAGGACAGCAGAACACTGAAGCTTTCTTT
v_gene: TRBV21-1; abundance: .; j_gene: TRBJ2-7; d_gene: .; CDR3aa: CASSKAQGTNSYEQYF; CDR3nt: TGTGCCAGCAGCAAAGCCCAGGGGACAAACTCCTACGAGCAGTACTTC
v_gene: TRBV5-1; abundance: .; j_gene: TRBJ2-1; d_gene: TRBD2; CDR3aa: CASSLVVGGARDEQFF; CDR3nt: TGCGCCAGCAGCTTGGTGGTCGGGGGGGCCAGGGATGAGCAGTTCTTC
v_gene: TRBV27; abundance: many; j_gene: TRBJ2-3; d_gene: .; CDR3aa: CASSLEPRGDTQYF; CDR3nt: TGTGCCAGCAGTTTAGAGCCCCGGGGAGATACGCAGTATTTT
v_gene: TRBV25-1; abundance: .; j_gene: TRBJ2-2; d_gene: .; CDR3aa: CASRQTTGELFF; CDR3nt: TGTGCCAGCAGACAGACGACAGGGGAGCTGTTTTTT
v_gene: TRBV9; abundance: many; j_gene: TRBJ2-7; d_gene: .; CDR3aa: CASSARVGSYEQYF; CDR3nt: TGTGCCAGCAGCGCCAGGGTCGGGAGCTACGAGCAGTACTTC
v_gene: TRBV11-2; abundance: many; j_gene: TRBJ2-2; d_gene: .; CDR3aa: CASSADKGTGELFF; CDR3nt: TGTGCCAGCAGCGCGGACAAGGGCACCGGGGAGCTGTTTTTT
v_gene: TRBV6-4; abundance: few; j_gene: TRBJ1-2; d_gene: TRBD1; CDR3aa: CASSPTGSNYGYTF; CDR3nt: TGTGCCAGCAGTCCGACAGGGTCTAACTATGGCTACACCTTC
v_gene: TRBV20-1; abundance: many; j_gene: TRBJ2-1; d_gene: .; CDR3aa: CSGGAPSPNNEQFF; CDR3nt: TGCAGTGGGGGGGCGCCCTCCCCCAATAATGAGCAGTTCTTC
v_gene: TRBV4-1; abundance: many; j_gene: TRBJ1-2; d_gene: .; CDR3aa: CASSQGAGPNYGYTF; CDR3nt: TGCGCCAGCAGCCAAGGCGCGGGGCCTAACTATGGCTACACCTTC
v_gene: TRBV7-8; abundance: many; j_gene: TRBJ2-7; d_gene: .; CDR3aa: CASSLASSYEQYF; CDR3nt: TGTGCCAGCAGCTTGGCCTCTTCCTACGAGCAGTACTTC